These 22 T cell receptor beta chains share one sample of origin, sequenced in a study of T cell repertoires in cytomegalovirus infection (dated by TCRdb to the late 2010s). Sequencing took place on an Illumina HiSeq 1500. The public reads were quality trimmed at Q25 with fastp and then assembled into clones with MiXCR by TCRdb, keeping productive beta chains. Here each entry gathers all rows of one CDR3 protein and keeps the most common genes and DNA. For this sample the table gives 450,000 to 600,000 distinct CDR3 sequences, of which over 9% were detected only once. In total, the top ten clones hold around 9.6% of the sample. The sequencing input was PBMCs. These TCRs come from a human donor in good health (CMV status not recorded). Some clones in this sample may be carry-over from other donors' samples.

This clonotype was detected ten times or more. J is TRBJ1-2 and V is TRBV6-1; D gene unclear. Germline lookup yields CDR1 MNHNS and CDR2 SASEGT. V lost 0 bases to trimming and J lost 3 bases, with 8 bases between them. The CDR3 is 14 residues long. The CDR3 DNA follows: TGTGCCAGCAGTGAAGCCCCCCGGGACTATGGCTACACCTTC. Residues: CASSEAPRDYGYTF.

This clonotype has at least ten counts. V is TRBV19 and J is TRBJ2-1; 7 bases map to TRBD2. CDR1 is LNHDA and CDR2 is SQIVND in the germline V gene (reference sequence). This CDR3 comprises 15 residues. Germline trimming cut 4 bases from V and 3 bases from J; bases unmatched to any gene: 6. CDR3 DNA sequence: TGTGCCAGTAGTAGGAAGCGGGATCTCTACAATGAGCAGTTCTTC. This sequence encodes CASSRKRDLYNEQFF.

This clonotype was recorded at least ten times. The CDR3 coding sequence is TGTGCCAGCAGCTACCGGGTTAGCGGCGAGCAGTACTTC. It encodes CASSYRVSGEQYF. The rearrangement uses TRBV7-3 and TRBJ2-7; a weak D match, TRBD2 (6 bases). The CDR3 has 13 residues. V gave up 4 bases and J gave up 6 bases, with 13 bases separating them. Germline lookup yields CDR1 SGHTA and CDR2 FQGTGA.

This chain connects TRBV5-1 to TRBJ2-5, with 9 nucleotides matching TRBD2. This CDR3 is built from 16 residues. From germline, CDR1 is SGHRS and CDR2 YFSETQ. J gave up 2 bases and V 1 base, and 6 bases lay outside the gene matches. The CDR3 is CASSLHGGGVQETQYF. DNA for the CDR3: TGCGCCAGCAGCTTGCACGGCGGGGGGGTTCAAGAGACCCAGTACTTC.

This clonotype has more than one count but fewer than ten. V gene TRBV4-1 combines with J gene TRBJ2-7; maybe TRBD2 (5 bases). Germline V CDR1 and CDR2: MGHRA, YSYEKL. The CDR3 has 14 residues. V dropped 2 bases and J dropped 3 bases, with 11 bases sitting between them. CDR3 loop: CASSQTGNYYEQYF. The CDR3 DNA is TGCGCCAGCAGCCAAACCGGGAACTACTACGAGCAGTACTTC.

The J gene is TRBJ2-1, the V gene TRBV18; D gene uncertain. The ends were cut back, 6 bases at V and 8 bases at J, with 11 bases in the middle. The germline CDR1 and CDR2 sequences are KGHSH and LQKENI. CDR3 length equals 12 residues. DNA for the CDR3: TGTGCCAGCTCCTCCGTGCCCTATGAGCAGTTCTTC. Translating gives CASSSVPYEQFF.

This clonotype was observed at least ten times. This sequence joins TRBV4-1 and TRBJ2-7; D unclear. Per germline, CDR1 MGHRA and CDR2 YSYEKL. V was shortened by 1 base and J by 6 bases, with 19 bases between the two germline ends. CDR3 length: 16 residues. DNA for the CDR3: TGCGCCAGCAGCCAAGGGACGTATGCGGATCTGGGCGAGCAGTACTTC. Protein: CASSQGTYADLGEQYF.

This clonotype was seen once. One base away lies a much larger clone, so this may be a sequencing read error. This sequence joins TRBV6-2 or TRBV6-3 and TRBJ2-1; TRBD2 is a possible D gene (5 bases). Trimming stripped 8 bases from V and 1 base from J, with 15 bases between. The CDR3 consists of 15 residues. In germline, CDR1 is MNHEY, CDR2 SVGEGT. In DNA form, the CDR3 reads TGTGCCAGCGACCCTCTCGGCGGGTCCTACAATGAGCAGTTCTTC. The encoded protein is CASDPLGGSYNEQFF.

This clonotype has ten or more counts. The V and J genes are TRBV28 and TRBJ1-1, with 8 bases that match TRBD1. Losses at the gene ends were 5 bases for V and 4 bases for J; bases not matched to a gene: 6. The CDR3 is 14 amino acids. From germline, CDR1 is MDHEN and CDR2 SYDVKM. The CDR3 loop is CASSGQTGATEAFF. The CDR3 DNA reads as TGTGCCAGCAGTGGGCAGACAGGGGCCACTGAAGCTTTCTTT.

This clonotype appeared many times. This chain connects TRBV7-9 to TRBJ1-1; weak D call: TRBD1 (5 bases). Trimming left V 5 bases short and J 4 bases short, with 14 bases between. Germline V gene lookup returns CDR1 SEHNR and CDR2 FQNEAQ (reference sequence). The CDR3 consists of 14 residues. The CDR3 spells CASSSPREPTEAFF. CDR3 nucleotide sequence: TGTGCCAGCAGCAGCCCCAGGGAGCCCACTGAAGCTTTCTTT.

Ten or more counts support this clonotype. This rearrangement joins TRBV19 to TRBJ2-1; TRBD1 aligns across 9 bases. V lost 4 bases, J lost 7 bases, and 8 bases stayed unmatched. The CDR3 is 15 amino acids. CDR1 and CDR2 (germline): LNHDA, SQIVND (reference sequence). The CDR3 bases are TGTGCCAGTAGTAGATCCGGGACAGGGCTTAATGAGCAGTTCTTC. Translating gives CASSRSGTGLNEQFF.

This clonotype was found many times. The chain couples TRBV7-8 to TRBJ2-1, with 8 bases lining up with TRBD1. Per the germline V gene, CDR1 is SGHVS and CDR2 is FQNEAQ. This CDR3 spans 16 amino acids. The V segment lost 0 bases and the J segment 5 bases; nucleotides outside the gene matches: 6. This CDR3 reads CASSLARRGPDNEQFF. CDR3 DNA: TGTGCCAGCAGCTTAGCGCGCAGGGGGCCTGACAATGAGCAGTTCTTC.

This clonotype was detected ten times or more. The chain recombines TRBV12-3 or TRBV12-4 with TRBJ2-7, with 11 nucleotides matching TRBD1. CDR3 length: 15 amino acids. The trim removed 8 bases at V and 0 bases at J, leaving 6 bases unmatched. For the CDR3, the DNA is TGTGCCAGCCGCTCCGGGACAGGGGGCTCCTACGAGCAGTACTTC. It translates to CASRSGTGGSYEQYF.

This chain connects TRBV14 to TRBJ1-2, with 7 nucleotides matching TRBD1. J lost 1 base, V lost 4 bases, and 3 bases had no gene match. CDR3 size: 14 residues. Looked up from germline, CDR1 is SGHDN and CDR2 is FVKESK. The CDR3 loop is CASSPGTDNYGYTF. As DNA, the CDR3 is TGTGCCAGCAGCCCAGGGACAGATAACTATGGCTACACCTTC.

This clonotype was seen ten or more times. The rearrangement uses TRBV6-2 or TRBV6-3 and TRBJ2-7; TRBD1 aligns across 7 bases. The CDR3 spans 13 residues. In germline, CDR1 is MNHEY, CDR2 SVGEGT. The trim removed 7 bases at V and 0 bases at J, leaving 3 bases unmatched. CDR3 sequence (DNA): TGTGCCAGCAAAGGGGGCCGCTCCTACGAGCAGTACTTC. Protein: CASKGGRSYEQYF.

This chain uses TRBV6-2 or TRBV6-3 with TRBJ2-7; unclear D gene. The germline V and J ends were trimmed by 7 bases and 2 bases, with 12 bases remaining between them. The CDR3 length is 13 residues. Looked up from germline, CDR1 is MNHEY and CDR2 is SVGEGT. Written as DNA, the CDR3 is TGTGCCAGCACTCGGCGGAATGCCTACGAGCAGTACTTC. Its translation is CASTRRNAYEQYF.

The table lists this clonotype with many counts. The rearrangement joins TRBV6-5 to TRBJ1-5; the D gene is possibly TRBD1 (5 bases). Germline V gene sequence: CDR1 MNHEY, CDR2 SVGAGI. V lost 6 bases and J 0 bases, leaving 12 bases between the germline ends. The CDR3 is made up of 15 amino acids. The CDR3 sequence is CASRRQRASNQPQHF. CDR3 nucleotide sequence: TGTGCCAGCAGACGACAGCGAGCTAGCAATCAGCCCCAGCATTTT.

In its sample, this clonotype was seen many times. J is TRBJ2-1 and V is TRBV6-1; D remains unclear. This CDR3 spans 14 amino acids. Trimming shortened V by 1 base and J by 3 bases, and 7 bases separated the two germline ends. CDR1 and CDR2 from the germline V gene are MNHNS and SASEGT. CDR3: CASSEVGYYNEQFF. In DNA form, the CDR3 reads TGTGCCAGCAGTGAAGTTGGATACTACAATGAGCAGTTCTTC.

This clonotype was counted many times. The genes are TRBV19 and TRBJ2-5; TRBD2 might be the D (5 bases). The CDR3 sequence is 13 residues long. Deletions cut 4 bases from V and 4 bases from J, with 10 bases between. Germline values: CDR1 LNHDA, CDR2 SQIVND (reference sequence). The CDR3 nucleotides are TGTGCCAGTAGTACTACGGGGATAGAGACCCAGTACTTC. This codes for CASSTTGIETQYF.

This clonotype was recorded many times. The chain uses TRBV2 and TRBJ1-2, with D hard to call. The CDR3 length is 13 residues. The germline V gene has CDR1 SNHLY and CDR2 FYNNEI. The V end was cut by 4 bases, the J end by 8 bases, with 14 bases between. The CDR3 is CASSVLGPEGYTF. The CDR3 nucleotides read TGTGCCAGCAGTGTCCTGGGCCCCGAAGGCTACACCTTC.

In this sample, this clonotype turned up many times. V is TRBV6-1 and J is TRBJ1-5, with 7 bases matching TRBD1. With V trimmed by 5 bases and J by 1 base, 8 bases remained unmatched. In germline, CDR1 is MNHNS, CDR2 SASEGT. The CDR3 is 16 amino acids. The CDR3 coding sequence is TGTGCCAGCAGTCGGGCCGGGACAGCGAGCAATCAGCCCCAGCATTTT. This sequence encodes CASSRAGTASNQPQHF.

The chain links TRBV6-5 to TRBJ2-3; D is ambiguous. CDR1 is MNHEY, CDR2 SVGAGI, per germline. Trimming removed 0 bases from V and 0 bases from J, with 13 bases in between. The CDR3 has 17 amino acids. The CDR3 nucleotides are TGTGCCAGCAGTTACTCGAGCAACGGTGCTAGCACAGATACGCAGTATTTT. Its protein is CASSYSSNGASTDTQYF.